Presented here are 21 T cell receptor beta chains from one specimen sequenced in a study of OX40 agonist ivuxolimab in advanced cancers. Profiled with immunoSEQ multiplex PCR; TCRdb holds only in-frame clones, not every one. There are 20,000 to 30,000 clones in the sample; roughly 71% occur only once, and around 2% lies in the top ten. Here the sequenced sample was CD4+ or CD8+ T cells sorted from blood, taken in a trial of the OX40 agonist ivuxolimab. These TCRs come from an adult with an advanced solid tumor such as melanoma, head and neck, liver or kidney cancer.

The V and J genes are TRBV28 and TRBJ1-6, with D tentatively TRBD1 (6 bases). The V gene's germline CDR1 is MDHEN and CDR2 SYDVKM. V was pared by 3 bases and J by 6 bases, with 9 bases between. There are 14 residues in the CDR3. CDR3 sequence: CASSLGGRNSPLHF. CDR3 in DNA: TGTGCCAGCAGTTTGGGGGGGCGTAATTCACCCCTCCACTTT.

The rearrangement joins TRBV6-5 to TRBJ2-1; D gene ambiguous. The CDR3 runs to 12 residues. V was clipped by 8 bases and J by 6 bases, with 11 bases between them. Germline V CDR1 and CDR2: MNHEY, SVGAGI. This chain's CDR3 is CASASRPNEQFF. The CDR3 DNA reads as TGTGCCAGCGCCTCCCGGCCCAATGAGCAGTTCTTC.

The chain combines TRBV6-4 with TRBJ2-2; no clear D. CDR1 and CDR2 (germline): MRHNA, SNTAGT. This CDR3 spans 13 amino acids. The V gene lost 0 bases and the J gene lost 4 bases, with 3 bases spanning the gap. CDR3 amino acids: CASSDSTTGELFF. CDR3 nucleotide sequence: TGTGCCAGCAGTGACTCGACCACCGGGGAGCTGTTTTTT.

As to this clone: Compared with germline, one end of the junction differs, possibly owing to a read error. The J gene is TRBJ1-2, the V gene TRBV7-7; possibly TRBD1 for D (5 bases). The V gene's germline CDR1 is SSHAT and CDR2 FNYEAQ (reference sequence). This CDR3 spans 14 amino acids. CDR3 sequence reads: CASSLVEGYYGYTF. As DNA, the CDR3 is TGTGCTAGCAGCTTAGTGGAGGGGTACTATGGCTACACCTTC.

A word on this clone: Other DNA sequences in this sample translate to the same CDR3. V and J are TRBV6-5 and TRBJ2-7; the D gene is possibly TRBD2 (7 bases). Trimming left V 5 bases short and J 6 bases short, with 20 bases between. Germline V gives CDR1 MNHEY, CDR2 SVGAGI. The CDR3 has 15 amino acids. The CDR3 protein is CASSTRGTGGGEQYF. In DNA form, the CDR3 reads TGTGCCAGCAGTACGCGCGGGACGGGGGGCGGCGAGCAGTACTTC.

V and J are TRBV30 and TRBJ1-3; TRBD1 aligns across 12 bases. Germline CDR1 is GTSNPN and CDR2 is SVGIG (reference sequence). The ends lost 3 bases at V and 3 bases at J; junction bases unmatched: 9. CDR3 length equals 17 residues. Written as DNA, the CDR3 is TGTGCCTGGAGCGCCCAGGGGACAGGGGGCCTTGGAAACACCATATATTTT. Its protein product is CAWSAQGTGGLGNTIYF.

This chain joins TRBV20-1 and TRBJ1-1; D gene uncertain. Trimming removed 3 bases from V and 0 bases from J, with 2 bases in between. This CDR3 has 11 amino acids. Germline V CDR1 and CDR2: DFQATT, SNEGSKA (reference sequence). CDR3 in amino acids: CSARVNTEAFF. The CDR3 bases are TGCAGTGCTAGGGTGAACACTGAAGCTTTCTTT.

This clone turned up a few times. This CDR3 reads CASGVSGNTIYF. Written as DNA, the CDR3 is TGTGCCAGCGGTGTCTCTGGAAACACCATATATTTT. V gene TRBV28 combines with J gene TRBJ1-3, with unresolved D. CDR3 size: 12 residues. Germline lookup yields CDR1 MDHEN and CDR2 SYDVKM. Trimming removed 8 bases at V and 0 bases at J, with 5 bases between.

The chain couples TRBV28 to TRBJ2-2; 8 positions match TRBD1. This CDR3 region has 15 residues. Germline V gene sequence: CDR1 MDHEN, CDR2 SYDVKM. Trimming at V came to 4 bases and at J to 5 bases, leaving 6 bases not matched to a gene. Here the CDR3 DNA reads TGTGCCAGCAGTTCACGACAGGGGACGACCGGGGAGCTGTTTTTT. It is translated as CASSSRQGTTGELFF.

The chain links TRBV2 to TRBJ2-6; D uncertain. V was cut by 0 bases and J by 2 bases, with 8 bases left in between. CDR3 length: 16 amino acids. Germline V CDR1 and CDR2: SNHLY, FYNNEI. The CDR3 sequence is CASSEARTPGANVLTF. DNA for the CDR3: TGTGCCAGCAGTGAAGCCCGAACCCCTGGGGCCAACGTCCTGACTTTC.

The gene calls are TRBV27 and TRBJ2-5; TRBD1 aligns across 12 bases. The CDR3 is 15 residues long. CDR1 and CDR2 (germline): MNHEY, SMNVEV (reference sequence). V shed 3 bases, J shed 5 bases, and the junction held 4 bases outside the gene matches. This CDR3 is CASSFGTGGRETQYF. In DNA form, the CDR3 reads TGTGCCAGCAGTTTTGGGACAGGGGGCAGGGAGACCCAGTACTTC.

The chain couples TRBV6-5 to TRBJ1-1, with 7 bases that match TRBD1. The V gene's germline CDR1 is MNHEY and CDR2 SVGAGI. Unmatched junction bases numbered 2, after V lost 0 bases and J lost 10 bases. The CDR3 is 12 residues long. In nucleotides, the CDR3 is TGTGCCAGCAGTTACTCGACAGGGCGAGCTTTCTTT. This codes for CASSYSTGRAFF.

The rearrangement uses TRBV11-2 and TRBJ2-5; TRBD2 matches at 10 bases. V shed 3 bases, J shed 1 base, and the junction held 5 bases outside the gene matches. From germline, CDR1 is SGHAT and CDR2 FQNNGV. The CDR3 sequence is 16 residues long. The CDR3 here is CASSLLIAGGQETQYF. CDR3 in DNA: TGTGCCAGCAGCTTGTTGATAGCGGGGGGCCAAGAGACCCAGTACTTC.

J is TRBJ2-7 and V is TRBV7-2, with 11 bases that match TRBD1. The V and J ends lost 0 bases and 5 bases, in that order; junction bases with no gene match: 0. CDR1 SGHTA and CDR2 FQGNSA come from the germline V gene. The CDR3 has 14 amino acids. This CDR3 reads CASSLAGQGDEQYF. The CDR3 bases are TGTGCCAGCAGCTTAGCGGGACAGGGGGACGAGCAGTACTTC. Together with reference TRBV7-2 and TRBJ2-7, the CDR3 gives the full variable domain: GAGVSQSPSNKVTEKGKDVELRCDPISGHTALYWYRQSLGQGLEFLIYFQGNSAPDKSGLPSDRFSAERTGGSVSTLTIQRTQQEDSAVYLCASSLAGQGDEQYFGPGTRLTVT.

V is TRBV6-1 and J is TRBJ1-6; D unclear. Germline V gene lookup returns CDR1 MNHNS and CDR2 SASEGT. The V and J ends lost 2 bases and 8 bases respectively, with 16 bases between them. The CDR3 extends over 16 amino acids. CDR3 in amino acids: CASSERGRGLYSPLHF. CDR3 DNA sequence: TGTGCCAGCAGTGAACGTGGGAGAGGGTTATATTCACCCCTCCACTTT.

This chain joins TRBV9 and TRBJ1-2, with 7 bases matching TRBD1. The CDR3 is made up of 15 amino acids. Germline CDR1 SGDLS, CDR2 YYNGEE. V dropped 4 bases and J dropped 3; count of bases not matched to a gene: 9. CDR3 sequence: CASSPTTGTYYGYTF. CDR3 bases: TGTGCCAGCAGCCCGACGACAGGGACCTACTATGGCTACACCTTC.

V usage is TRBV2 and J usage is TRBJ2-6, with 9 bases fitting TRBD1. This CDR3 has 17 amino acids. The germline V gene encodes CDR1 SNHLY and CDR2 FYNNEI. V shed 5 bases and J 1 base; nucleotides not matched to a gene: 6. The CDR3 sequence: CASSLTGGASGANVLTF. Here the CDR3 DNA reads TGTGCCAGCAGTCTTACAGGGGGCGCTTCTGGGGCCAACGTCCTGACTTTC.

The chain links TRBV7-9 to TRBJ2-5, with a tentative D call TRBD1 (5 bases). The germline V and J ends were trimmed by 0 bases and 0 bases, with 11 bases remaining between them. This CDR3 spans 16 amino acids. Germline CDR1 and CDR2: SEHNR and FQNEAQ (reference sequence). In DNA, the CDR3 is TGTGCCAGCAGCTTAGCGCTGGGGCAGTACCAAGAGACCCAGTACTTC. Encoded protein: CASSLALGQYQETQYF.

The rearrangement uses TRBV7-3 and TRBJ2-1; D gene uncertain. V dropped 5 bases and J dropped 7 bases, with 15 bases sitting between them. Germline V gene data show CDR1 as SGHTA and CDR2 as FQGTGA. This CDR3 region has 14 residues. CDR3 in amino acids: CASSLNAAGNEQFF. The CDR3 DNA follows: TGTGCCAGCAGCCTCAACGCCGCAGGAAATGAGCAGTTCTTC.

Only a few counts were recorded for this clone. This sequence joins TRBV5-5 and TRBJ2-7; 12 positions match TRBD1. CDR3 length equals 15 residues. Germline loops: CDR1 SGHKS, CDR2 YYEKEE (reference sequence). V lost 5 bases and J lost 3; bases outside the gene matches: 6. The CDR3 reads CASRAGTGGFYEQYF. The CDR3 bases are TGTGCCAGCAGGGCCGGGACAGGGGGCTTCTACGAGCAGTACTTC.

The chain recombines TRBV6-6 with TRBJ1-4; D is unclear. This CDR3 is 14 amino acids long. The germline V gene encodes CDR1 MNHNY and CDR2 SVGAGI (reference sequence). V lost 6 bases, J lost 3 bases, and 11 bases lay in between. The CDR3, as DNA: TGTGCCAGCAGCCGGACCTACCCTAATGAAAAACTGTTTTTT. As protein: CASSRTYPNEKLFF.